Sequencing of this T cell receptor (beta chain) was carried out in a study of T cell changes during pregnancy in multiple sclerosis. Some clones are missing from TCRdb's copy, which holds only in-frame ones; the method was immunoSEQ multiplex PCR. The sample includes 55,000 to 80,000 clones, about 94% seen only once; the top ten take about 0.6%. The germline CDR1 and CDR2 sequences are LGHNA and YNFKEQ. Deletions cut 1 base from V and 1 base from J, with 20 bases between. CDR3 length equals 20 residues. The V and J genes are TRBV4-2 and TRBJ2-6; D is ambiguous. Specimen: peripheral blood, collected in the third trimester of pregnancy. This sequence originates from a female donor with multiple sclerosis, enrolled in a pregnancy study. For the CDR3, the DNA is TGTGCCAGCAGCCAAGCCCCCCCCGACCTGGGCCTATCTGGGGCCAACGTCCTGACTTTC. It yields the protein CASSQAPPDLGLSGANVLTF.